One sample yielded the 9 T cell receptor beta chains listed below, sequenced in a study of T cell responses to AZD1222 COVID-19 vaccine. Here immunoSEQ multiplex PCR was the method, and the copy in TCRdb shows in-frame clones only, minus some. The table has over 100,000 clones, approximately 91% seen once; the top ten hold 2.4%. The input for sequencing was peripheral blood, taken on day 0 of AZD1222 vaccination. The receptor source for this set is an adult in good health.

The V call is TRBV10-3, the J call TRBJ2-5; 8 bases are shared with TRBD1. There are 13 residues in the CDR3. Germline lookup yields CDR1 ENHRY and CDR2 SYGVKD. Unmatched junction bases numbered 2, after V lost 5 bases and J lost 3 bases. The CDR3 spells CAISQDREETQYF. CDR3 bases: TGTGCCATCAGTCAGGACAGGGAAGAGACCCAGTACTTC.

This sequence joins TRBV19 and TRBJ2-7; TRBD1 aligns across 8 bases. The J segment lost 3 bases and the V segment lost 5 bases, leaving 6 bases of the junction unmatched. The CDR3 spans 14 residues. Per germline, CDR1 LNHDA and CDR2 SQIVND (reference sequence). The DNA for the CDR3 is TGTGCCAGTAGTCCCTGGACAGGGAGCTACGAGCAGTACTTC. Translation: CASSPWTGSYEQYF.

This clone was observed a single time. The genes are TRBV20-1 and TRBJ1-2; D unclear. The V gene lost 4 bases and the J gene lost 4 bases, with 7 bases spanning the gap. CDR3 length: 11 residues. The germline V gene encodes CDR1 DFQATT and CDR2 SNEGSKA (reference sequence). The CDR3 protein is CSAKRVYGYTF. Written as DNA, the CDR3 is TGCAGTGCTAAGAGGGTCTATGGCTACACCTTC.

The rearrangement joins TRBV3-1 (or the pseudogene TRBV3-2) to TRBJ2-1, with D possibly being TRBD2 (5 bases). V shed 4 bases and J shed 2 bases, with 12 bases lying between them. Per the germline V gene, CDR1 is LGHDT and CDR2 is YNNKEL (reference sequence). The CDR3 runs to 15 residues. The CDR3, as DNA: TGTGCCAGCAGCCCACGGGGTCTGGCCTACAATGAGCAGTTCTTC. The encoded protein is CASSPRGLAYNEQFF.

CDR3 residues: CALGDPGGNNEQFF. CDR3 nucleotides: TGTGCCCTGGGGGACCCTGGAGGCAACAATGAGCAGTTCTTC. The chain has TRBV7-9 and TRBJ2-1; perhaps D is TRBD1 or TRBD2 (5 bases each). Germline V gene data show CDR1 as SEHNR and CDR2 as FQNEAQ (reference sequence). This CDR3 contains 14 residues. V gave up 11 bases and J gave up 5 bases, with 19 bases separating them.

This clone appeared a single time. The chain joins TRBV11-2 to TRBJ1-2, with 7 bases aligning to TRBD1. J gave up 1 base and V 4 bases, and 6 bases lay outside the gene matches. CDR1 and CDR2 (germline): SGHAT, FQNNGV. There are 15 residues in the CDR3. The CDR3 reads CASSSLTGFNYGYTF. The CDR3 DNA follows: TGTGCCAGCAGCTCTCTGACAGGGTTTAACTATGGCTACACCTTC.

This chain connects TRBV14 to TRBJ2-1; TRBD2 matches 7 bases. Germline CDR1 is SGHDN and CDR2 is FVKESK. The CDR3 consists of 15 residues. Unmatched junction bases numbered 10, after V lost 11 bases and J lost 0 bases. The CDR3 sequence is CASRPASGSYNEQFF. Written as DNA, the CDR3 is TGTGCCTCCCGACCGGCTAGCGGCTCCTACAATGAGCAGTTCTTC.

This chain uses TRBV19 with TRBJ1-3; no clear D gene. Trimming shortened V by 3 bases and J by 2 bases, and 8 bases separated the two germline ends. Per the germline V gene, CDR1 is LNHDA and CDR2 is SQIVND (reference sequence). The CDR3 has 14 residues. The CDR3 nucleotides read TGTGCCAGTAGTATCGGGCAACCTGGAAACACCATATATTTT. This gives the protein CASSIGQPGNTIYF.

The gene calls are TRBV7-2 and TRBJ2-1, with TRBD1 matching 8 bases. V dropped 5 bases and J dropped 4; count of bases not matched to a gene: 10. The CDR3 runs to 16 residues. Germline CDR1 reads SGHTA; CDR2 reads FQGNSA. CDR3 DNA: TGTGCCAGCAGCACTACCCAGGGGGCCCCATACAATGAGCAGTTCTTC. Translated, it gives CASSTTQGAPYNEQFF.